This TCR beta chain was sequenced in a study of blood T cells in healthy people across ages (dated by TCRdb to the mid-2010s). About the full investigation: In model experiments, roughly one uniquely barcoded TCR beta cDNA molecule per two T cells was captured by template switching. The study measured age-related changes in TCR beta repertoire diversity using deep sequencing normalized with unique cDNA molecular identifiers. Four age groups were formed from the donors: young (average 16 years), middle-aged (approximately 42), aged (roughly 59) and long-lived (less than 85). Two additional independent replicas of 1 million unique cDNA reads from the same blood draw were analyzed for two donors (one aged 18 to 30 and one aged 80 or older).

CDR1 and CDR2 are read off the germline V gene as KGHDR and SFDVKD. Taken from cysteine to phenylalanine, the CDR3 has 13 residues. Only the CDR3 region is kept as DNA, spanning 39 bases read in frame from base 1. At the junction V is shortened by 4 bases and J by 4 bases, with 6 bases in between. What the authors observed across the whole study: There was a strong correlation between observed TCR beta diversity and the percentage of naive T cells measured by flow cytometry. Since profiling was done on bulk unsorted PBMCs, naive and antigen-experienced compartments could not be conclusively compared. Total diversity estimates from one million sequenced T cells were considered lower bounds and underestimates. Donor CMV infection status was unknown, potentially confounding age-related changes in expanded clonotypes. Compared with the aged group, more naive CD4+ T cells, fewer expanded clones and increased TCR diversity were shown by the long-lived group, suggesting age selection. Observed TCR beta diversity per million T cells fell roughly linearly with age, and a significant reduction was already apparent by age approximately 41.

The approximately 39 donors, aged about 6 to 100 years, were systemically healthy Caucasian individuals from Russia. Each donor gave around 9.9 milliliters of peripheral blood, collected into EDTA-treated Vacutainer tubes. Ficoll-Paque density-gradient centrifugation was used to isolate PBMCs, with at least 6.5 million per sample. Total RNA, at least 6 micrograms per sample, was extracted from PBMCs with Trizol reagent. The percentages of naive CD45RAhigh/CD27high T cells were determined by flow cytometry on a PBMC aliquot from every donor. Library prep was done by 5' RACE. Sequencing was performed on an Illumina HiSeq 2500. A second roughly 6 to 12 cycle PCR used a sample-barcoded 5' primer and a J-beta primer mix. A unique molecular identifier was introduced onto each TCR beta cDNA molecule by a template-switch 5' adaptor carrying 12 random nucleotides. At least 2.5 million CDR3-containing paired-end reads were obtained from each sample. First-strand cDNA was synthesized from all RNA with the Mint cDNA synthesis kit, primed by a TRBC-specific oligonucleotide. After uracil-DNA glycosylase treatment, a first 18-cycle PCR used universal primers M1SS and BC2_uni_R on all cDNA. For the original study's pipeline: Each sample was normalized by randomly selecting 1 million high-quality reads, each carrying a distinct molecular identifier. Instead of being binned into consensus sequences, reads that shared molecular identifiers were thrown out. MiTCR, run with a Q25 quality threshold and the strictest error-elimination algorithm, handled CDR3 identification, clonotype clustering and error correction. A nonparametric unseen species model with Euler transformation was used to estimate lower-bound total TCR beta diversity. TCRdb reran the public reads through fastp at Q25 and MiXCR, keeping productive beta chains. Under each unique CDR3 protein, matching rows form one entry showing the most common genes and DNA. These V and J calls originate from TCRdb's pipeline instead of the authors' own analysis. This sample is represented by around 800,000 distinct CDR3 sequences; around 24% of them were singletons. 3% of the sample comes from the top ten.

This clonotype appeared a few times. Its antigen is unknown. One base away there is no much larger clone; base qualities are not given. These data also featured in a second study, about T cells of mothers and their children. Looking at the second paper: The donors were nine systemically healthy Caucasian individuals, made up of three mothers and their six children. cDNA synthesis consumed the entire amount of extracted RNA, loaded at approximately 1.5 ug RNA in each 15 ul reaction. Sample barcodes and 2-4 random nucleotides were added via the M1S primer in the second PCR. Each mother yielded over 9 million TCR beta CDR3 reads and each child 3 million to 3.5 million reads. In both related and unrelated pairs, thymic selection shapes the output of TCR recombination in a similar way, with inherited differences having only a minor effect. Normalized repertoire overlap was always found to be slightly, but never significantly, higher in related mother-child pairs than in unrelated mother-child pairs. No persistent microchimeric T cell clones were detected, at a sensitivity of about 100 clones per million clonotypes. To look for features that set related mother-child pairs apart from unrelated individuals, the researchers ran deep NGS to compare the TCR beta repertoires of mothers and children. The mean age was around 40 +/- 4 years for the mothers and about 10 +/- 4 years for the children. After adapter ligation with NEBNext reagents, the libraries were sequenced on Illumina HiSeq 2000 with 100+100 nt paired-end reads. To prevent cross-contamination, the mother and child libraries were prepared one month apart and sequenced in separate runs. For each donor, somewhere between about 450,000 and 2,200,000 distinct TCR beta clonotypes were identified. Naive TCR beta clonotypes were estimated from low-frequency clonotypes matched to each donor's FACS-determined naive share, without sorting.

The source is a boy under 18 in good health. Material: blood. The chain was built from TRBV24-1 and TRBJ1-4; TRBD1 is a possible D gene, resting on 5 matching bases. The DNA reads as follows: TGTGCCACCAGTGACGGACATAATGAAAAACTGTTTTTT. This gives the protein CATSDGHNEKLFF.